In this sample, the clone carrying this T cell receptor (beta chain) turned up once. How the authors handled the data: Amplification of reference gene primers provided the estimated nucleated cell counts. Sequencing was performed with immunoSEQ multiplex PCR; in TCRdb, only in-frame clones are kept and a portion is missing. V and J calls and clone size come straight from that table; D and trimming were deduced from the DNA. The data contain approximately 190,000 clones, approximately 85% of them singletons. This specimen belongs to a study of blood T cell repertoires in COVID-19. Study-wide background: The origin of the acute and convalescent COVID-19 samples was the United States, Italy and Spain. In each case, the material was cDNA or gDNA derived from T cells, B-cell-depleted T cells, or PBMCs.

Trimming left V 8 bases short and J 4 bases short, with 15 bases between. The CDR3 loop spans 14 amino acids. CDR1 and CDR2 from the germline V gene are SGHDT and YYEEEE. The sequencing sample was made of peripheral blood. This clonotype was obtained from a woman aged 70-85 years with active or convalescent COVID-19. The rearrangement uses TRBV5-6 and TRBJ1-4, with a tentative D call TRBD1 (5 bases). The CDR3 here is CASSRVEGNEKLFF. The CDR3 DNA is TGTGCCAGTAGCAGGGTAGAGGGTAATGAAAAACTGTTTTTT.